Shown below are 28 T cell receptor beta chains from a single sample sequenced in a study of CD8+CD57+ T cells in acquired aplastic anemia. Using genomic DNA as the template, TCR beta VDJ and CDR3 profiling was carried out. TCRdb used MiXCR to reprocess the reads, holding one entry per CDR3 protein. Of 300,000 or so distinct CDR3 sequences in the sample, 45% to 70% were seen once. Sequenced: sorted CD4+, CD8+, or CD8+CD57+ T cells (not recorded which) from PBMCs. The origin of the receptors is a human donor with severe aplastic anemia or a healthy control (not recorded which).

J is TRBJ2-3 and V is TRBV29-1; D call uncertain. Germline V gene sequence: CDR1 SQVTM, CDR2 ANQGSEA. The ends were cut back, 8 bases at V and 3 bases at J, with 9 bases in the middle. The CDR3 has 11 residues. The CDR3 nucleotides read TGCAGCTCCTCCTGGACAGATACGCAGTATTTT. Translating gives CSSSWTDTQYF.

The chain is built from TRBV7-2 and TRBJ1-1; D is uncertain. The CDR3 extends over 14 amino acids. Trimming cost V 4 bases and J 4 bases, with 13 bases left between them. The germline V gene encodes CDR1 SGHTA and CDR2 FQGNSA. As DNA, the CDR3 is TGTGCCAGCAGCTCCCTGCACGGGTCCACTGAAGCTTTCTTT. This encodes CASSSLHGSTEAFF.

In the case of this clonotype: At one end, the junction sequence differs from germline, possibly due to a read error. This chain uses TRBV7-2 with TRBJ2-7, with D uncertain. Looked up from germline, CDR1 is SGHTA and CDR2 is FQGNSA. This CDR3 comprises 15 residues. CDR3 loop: CASSLGLGSSYEQHF. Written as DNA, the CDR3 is TGTGCCAGCAGCTTAGGTTTGGGTTCCTCCTACGAGCAGCACTTC.

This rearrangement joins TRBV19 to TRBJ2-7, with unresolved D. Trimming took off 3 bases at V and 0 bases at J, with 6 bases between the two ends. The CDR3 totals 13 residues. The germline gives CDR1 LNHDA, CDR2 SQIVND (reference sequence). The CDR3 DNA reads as TGTGCCAGTAGTATCGGGTCCTCCTACGAGCAGTACTTC. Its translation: CASSIGSSYEQYF.

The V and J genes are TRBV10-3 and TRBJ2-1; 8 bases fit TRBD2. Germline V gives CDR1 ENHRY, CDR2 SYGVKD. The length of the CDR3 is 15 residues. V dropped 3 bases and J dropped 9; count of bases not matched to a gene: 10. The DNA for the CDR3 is TGTGCCATCAGTGACGGCGGGGGGACCTCGGGTGAGCAGTTCTTC. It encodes CAISDGGGTSGEQFF.

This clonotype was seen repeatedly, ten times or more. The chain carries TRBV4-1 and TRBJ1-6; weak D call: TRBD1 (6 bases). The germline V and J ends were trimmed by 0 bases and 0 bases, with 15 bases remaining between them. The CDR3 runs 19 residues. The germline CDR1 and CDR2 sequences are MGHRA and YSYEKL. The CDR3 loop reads CASSQDPQGLSSYNSPLHF. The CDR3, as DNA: TGCGCCAGCAGCCAAGATCCGCAGGGGCTGAGCTCCTATAATTCACCCCTCCACTTT.

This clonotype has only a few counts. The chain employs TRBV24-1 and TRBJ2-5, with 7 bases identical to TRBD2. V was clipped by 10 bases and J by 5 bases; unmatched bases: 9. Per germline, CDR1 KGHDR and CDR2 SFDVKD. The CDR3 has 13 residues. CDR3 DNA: TGTGCCACGGGGGAGGGACCGGTCGAGACCCAGTACTTC. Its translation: CATGEGPVETQYF.

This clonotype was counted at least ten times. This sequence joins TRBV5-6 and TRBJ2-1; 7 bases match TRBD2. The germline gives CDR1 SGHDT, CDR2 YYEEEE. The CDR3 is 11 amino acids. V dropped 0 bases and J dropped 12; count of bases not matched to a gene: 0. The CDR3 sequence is CASSLGGGQFF. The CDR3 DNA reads TGTGCCAGCAGCTTGGGGGGGGGGCAGTTCTTC. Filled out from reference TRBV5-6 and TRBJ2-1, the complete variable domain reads DAGVTQSPTHLIKTRGQQVTLRCSPKSGHDTVSWYQQALGQGPQFIFQYYEEEERQRGNFPDRFSGHQFPNYSSELNVNALLLGDSALYLCASSLGGGQFFGPGTRLTVL.

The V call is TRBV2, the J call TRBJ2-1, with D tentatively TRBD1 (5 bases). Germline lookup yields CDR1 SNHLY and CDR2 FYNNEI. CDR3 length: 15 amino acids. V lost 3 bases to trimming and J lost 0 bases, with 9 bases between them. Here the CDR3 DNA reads TGTGCCAGCAGTGAGGGCAGGGCCTCCTACAATGAGCAGTTCTTC. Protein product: CASSEGRASYNEQFF.

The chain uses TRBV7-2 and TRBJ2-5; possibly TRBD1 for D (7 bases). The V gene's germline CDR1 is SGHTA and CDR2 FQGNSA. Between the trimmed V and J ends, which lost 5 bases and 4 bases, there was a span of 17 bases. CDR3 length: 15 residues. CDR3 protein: CASSDRDSRRETQYF. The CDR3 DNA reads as TGTGCCAGCAGCGACAGGGACTCCCGACGAGAGACCCAGTACTTC.

CDR3 loop: CASSYRLFGELFF. Here the CDR3 DNA reads TGTGCCAGCAGTTACAGGCTGTTCGGGGAGCTGTTTTTT. The V gene is TRBV6-5, the J gene TRBJ2-2; D is uncertain. Germline loops: CDR1 MNHEY, CDR2 SVGAGI. The CDR3 is made up of 13 amino acids. V was pared by 2 bases and J by 7 bases, with 8 bases between.

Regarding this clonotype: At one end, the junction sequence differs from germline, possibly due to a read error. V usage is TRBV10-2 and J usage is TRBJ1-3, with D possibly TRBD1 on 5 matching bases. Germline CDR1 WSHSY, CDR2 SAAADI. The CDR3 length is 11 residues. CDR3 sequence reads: CASKTQGGLNF. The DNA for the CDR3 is TGCGCCAGCAAGACCCAGGGCGGACTTAACTTT.

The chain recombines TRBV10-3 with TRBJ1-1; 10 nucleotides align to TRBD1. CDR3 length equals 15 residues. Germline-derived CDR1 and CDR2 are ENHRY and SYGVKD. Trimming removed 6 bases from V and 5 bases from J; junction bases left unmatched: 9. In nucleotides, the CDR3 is TGTGCCATCAGCCCGGGACAGGGGCTAGAGACTGAAGCTTTCTTT. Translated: CAISPGQGLETEAFF.

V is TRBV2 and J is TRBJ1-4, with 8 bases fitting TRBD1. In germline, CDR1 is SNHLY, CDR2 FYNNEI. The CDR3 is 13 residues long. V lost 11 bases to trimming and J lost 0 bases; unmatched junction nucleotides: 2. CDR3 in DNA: TGTGCCTCACAGGGGGCAACTAATGAAAAACTGTTTTTT. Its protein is CASQGATNEKLFF. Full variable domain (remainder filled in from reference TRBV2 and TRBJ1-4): EPEVTQTPSHQVTQMGQEVILRCVPISNHLYFYWYRQILGQKVEFLVSFYNNEISEKSEIFDDQFSVERPDGSNFTLKIRSTKLEDSAMYFCASQGATNEKLFFGSGTQLSVL.

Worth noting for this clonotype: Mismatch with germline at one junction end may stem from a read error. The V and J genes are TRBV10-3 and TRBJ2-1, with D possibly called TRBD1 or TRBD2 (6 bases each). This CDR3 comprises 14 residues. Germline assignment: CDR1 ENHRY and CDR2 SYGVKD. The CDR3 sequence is CTIKGGSRENEQFF. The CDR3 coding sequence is TGTACCATCAAGGGGGGAAGCCGGGAAAATGAGCAGTTCTTC.

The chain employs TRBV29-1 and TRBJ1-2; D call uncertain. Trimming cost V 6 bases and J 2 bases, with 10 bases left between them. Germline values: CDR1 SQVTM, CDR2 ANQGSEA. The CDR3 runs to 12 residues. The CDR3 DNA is TGCAGCGTCGCGGCGGGAAACTATGGCTACACCTTC. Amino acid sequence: CSVAAGNYGYTF.

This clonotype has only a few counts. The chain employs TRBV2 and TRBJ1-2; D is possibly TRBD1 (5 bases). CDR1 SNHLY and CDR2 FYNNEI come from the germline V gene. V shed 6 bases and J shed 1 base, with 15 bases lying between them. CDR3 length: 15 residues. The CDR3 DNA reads TGTGCCAGCAGCGTGGGAGGGGCCGGTAACTATGGCTACACCTTC. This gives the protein CASSVGGAGNYGYTF.

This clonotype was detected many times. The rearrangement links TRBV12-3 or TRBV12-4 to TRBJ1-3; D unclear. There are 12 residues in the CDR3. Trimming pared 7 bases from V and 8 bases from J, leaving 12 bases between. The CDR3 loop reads CASTVGVYTIYF. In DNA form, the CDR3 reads TGTGCCAGCACTGTCGGGGTCTACACCATATATTTT.

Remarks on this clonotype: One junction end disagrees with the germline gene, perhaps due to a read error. CDR3 in amino acids: CASSPTDQWNDKLFF. CDR3 DNA sequence: TGTGCCAGCAGTCCAACCGACCAATGGAATGACAAACTGTTTTTT. The chain employs TRBV12-3 or TRBV12-4 and TRBJ1-4; no definite D call. The CDR3 extends over 15 amino acids.

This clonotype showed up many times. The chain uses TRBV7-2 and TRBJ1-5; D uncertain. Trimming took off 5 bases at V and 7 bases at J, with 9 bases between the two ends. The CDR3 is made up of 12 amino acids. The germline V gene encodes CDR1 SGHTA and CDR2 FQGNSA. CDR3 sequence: CASSPPEQPQHF. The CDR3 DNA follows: TGTGCCAGCAGCCCACCCGAACAGCCCCAGCATTTT.

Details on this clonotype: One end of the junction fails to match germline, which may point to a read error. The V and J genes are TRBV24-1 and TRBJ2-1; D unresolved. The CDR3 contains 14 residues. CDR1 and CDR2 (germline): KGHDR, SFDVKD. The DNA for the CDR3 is TGTGACACCAGTGAGGTTGTTCGGTACAATGAGCAGTTCTTC. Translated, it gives CDTSEVVRYNEQFF.

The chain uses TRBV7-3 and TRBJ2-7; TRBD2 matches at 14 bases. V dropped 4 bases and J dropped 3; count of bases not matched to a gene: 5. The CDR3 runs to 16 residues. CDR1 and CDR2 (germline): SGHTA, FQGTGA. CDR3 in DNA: TGTGCCAGCAGCTCGTGGACTAGCGGGAGGTTCTACGAGCAGTACTTC. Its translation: CASSSWTSGRFYEQYF.

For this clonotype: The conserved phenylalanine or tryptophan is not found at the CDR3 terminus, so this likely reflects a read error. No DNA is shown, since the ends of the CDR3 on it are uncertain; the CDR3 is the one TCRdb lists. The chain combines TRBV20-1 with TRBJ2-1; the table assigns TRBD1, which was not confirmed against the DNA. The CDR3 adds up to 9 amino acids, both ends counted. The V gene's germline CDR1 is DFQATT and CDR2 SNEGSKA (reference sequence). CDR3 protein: CSATPRQAG.

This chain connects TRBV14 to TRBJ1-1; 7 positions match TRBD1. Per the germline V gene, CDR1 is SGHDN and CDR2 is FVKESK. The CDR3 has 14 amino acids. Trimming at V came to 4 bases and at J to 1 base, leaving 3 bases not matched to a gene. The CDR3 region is CASSRGQANTEAFF. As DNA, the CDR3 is TGTGCCAGCAGCCGCGGACAGGCGAACACTGAAGCTTTCTTT.

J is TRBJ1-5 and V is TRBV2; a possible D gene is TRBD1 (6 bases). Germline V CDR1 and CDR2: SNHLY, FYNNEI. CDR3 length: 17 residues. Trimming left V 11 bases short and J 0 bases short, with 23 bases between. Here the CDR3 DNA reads TGTGCCGGGTCTTACAGGGAAAGGACAGTTAGCAATCAGCCCCAGCATTTT. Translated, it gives CAGSYRERTVSNQPQHF.

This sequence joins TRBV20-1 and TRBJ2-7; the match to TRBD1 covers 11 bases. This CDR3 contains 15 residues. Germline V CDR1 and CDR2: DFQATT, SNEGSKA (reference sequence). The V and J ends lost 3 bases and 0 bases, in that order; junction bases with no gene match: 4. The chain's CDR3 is CSASPGTGGSYEQYF. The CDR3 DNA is TGCAGTGCTAGCCCCGGGACAGGGGGCTCCTACGAGCAGTACTTC.

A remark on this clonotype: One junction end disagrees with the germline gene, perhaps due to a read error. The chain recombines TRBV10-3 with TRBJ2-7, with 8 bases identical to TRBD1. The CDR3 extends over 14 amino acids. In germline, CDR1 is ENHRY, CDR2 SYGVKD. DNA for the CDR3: TGTGCCATCCGTGACGGGACAGGAGACTACGAGCAGTACTTC. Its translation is CAIRDGTGDYEQYF.

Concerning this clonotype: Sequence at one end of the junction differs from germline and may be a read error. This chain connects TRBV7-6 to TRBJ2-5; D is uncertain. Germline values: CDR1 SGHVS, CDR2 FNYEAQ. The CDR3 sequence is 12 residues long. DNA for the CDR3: TGTGCCAGCAGCTTAGCAGGGCAGGTCTGGAACTTC. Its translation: CASSLAGQVWNF.